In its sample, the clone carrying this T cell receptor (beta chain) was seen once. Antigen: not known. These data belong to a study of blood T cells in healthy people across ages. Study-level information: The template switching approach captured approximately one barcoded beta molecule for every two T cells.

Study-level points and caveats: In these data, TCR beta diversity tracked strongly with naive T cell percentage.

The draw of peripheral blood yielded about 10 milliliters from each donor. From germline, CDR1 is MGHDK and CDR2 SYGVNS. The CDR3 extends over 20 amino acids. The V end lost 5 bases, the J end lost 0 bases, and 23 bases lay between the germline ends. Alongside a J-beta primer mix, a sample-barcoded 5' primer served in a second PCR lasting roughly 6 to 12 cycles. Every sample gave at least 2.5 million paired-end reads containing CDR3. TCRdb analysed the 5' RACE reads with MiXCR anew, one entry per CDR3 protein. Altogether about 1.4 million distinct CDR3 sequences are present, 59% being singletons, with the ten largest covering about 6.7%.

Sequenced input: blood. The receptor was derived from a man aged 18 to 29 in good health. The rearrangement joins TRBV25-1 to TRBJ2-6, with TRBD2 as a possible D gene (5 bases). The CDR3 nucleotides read TGTGCCAGCAGTCCAAAGGCGAATGGAGCGGTAAACTCTGGGGCCAACGTCCTGACTTTC. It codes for CASSPKANGAVNSGANVLTF.